This T cell receptor beta chain was sequenced for a study of cytomegalovirus exposure and HLA in healthy donors. Study results and caveats: Only CMV serostatus was available as immune exposure information. For TCR beta chains, V- and J-gene trimming was later linked to a missense DCLRE1C variant. In vitro checks showed that a few CMV-associated chains really do target CMV antigens.

The CDR3 is 18 residues long. CDR1 is MGHRA and CDR2 is YSYEKL in the germline V gene. Concerning this clone: The antigen is undetermined. At one end the junction does not follow the germline gene, possibly because of a read error.

Use of 60 Vbeta and 13 Jbeta primers characterized the PCR. In the original analysis: Approximately 11 million of the 80 million or so unique TCR beta chains counted in a later analysis were shared. Using immunoSEQ multiplex PCR, the repertoire was profiled, and TCRdb retains in-frame clones only, with some absent. The DNA was the basis for D and trimming; V, J and clone size are from that table. This table has about 160,000 clones, roughly 79% appearing once. The gene calls are TRBV4-1 and TRBJ2-7; 9 nucleotides line up with TRBD1. This receptor was obtained from a male donor in good health and CMV-seropositive. The sequencing input was PBMCs. The CDR3 bases are TGCACCAGCAGCCAAGAAAGGTTGACGGGACAGGGCTCCTACGAGCAGTACTTC. Encoded protein: CTSSQERLTGQGSYEQYF.